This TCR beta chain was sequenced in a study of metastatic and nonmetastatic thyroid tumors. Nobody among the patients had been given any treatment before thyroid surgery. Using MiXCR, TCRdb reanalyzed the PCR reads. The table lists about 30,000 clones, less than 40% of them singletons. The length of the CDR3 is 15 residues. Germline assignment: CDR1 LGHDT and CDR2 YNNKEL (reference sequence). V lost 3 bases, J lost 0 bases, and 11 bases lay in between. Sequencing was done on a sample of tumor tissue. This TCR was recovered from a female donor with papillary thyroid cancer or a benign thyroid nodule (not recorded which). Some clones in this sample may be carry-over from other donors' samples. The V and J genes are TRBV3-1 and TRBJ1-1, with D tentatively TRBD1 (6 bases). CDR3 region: CASSHQGMLNTEAFF. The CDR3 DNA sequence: TGTGCCAGCAGCCACCAGGGGATGCTGAACACTGAAGCTTTCTTT.